One sample yielded the 19 T cell receptor beta chains listed below, sequenced in a study of T cell repertoires in cytomegalovirus infection. Their specific antigens are unknown. TCRdb called the reads again in MiXCR, with one record for every CDR3 protein. The table has about 700,000 distinct CDR3 sequences, approximately 33% seen once. Here the sequenced sample was cultured PBMCs, taken from culture after CMV antigen stimulation. These receptors were obtained from a human donor in good health (CMV status not recorded). Some clones in this sample may be carry-over from other donors' samples.

This chain links TRBV28 with TRBJ2-7, with D unresolved. CDR1 and CDR2 (germline): MDHEN, SYDVKM. The CDR3 has 15 residues. Trimming pared 3 bases from V and 3 bases from J, leaving 15 bases between. For the CDR3, the DNA is TGTGCCAGCAGTTTGAACCGGGCCTTAGGCTACGAGCAGTACTTC. This encodes CASSLNRALGYEQYF.

The rearrangement joins TRBV20-1 to TRBJ2-3; D perhaps matches TRBD1 (5 bases). CDR1 is DFQATT and CDR2 is SNEGSKA in the germline V gene (reference sequence). V lost 3 bases to trimming and J lost 2 bases, with 9 bases between them. The CDR3 is made up of 13 amino acids. In DNA, the CDR3 is TGCAGTGCTAGTCAGGACATCACAGATACGCAGTATTTT. It translates to CSASQDITDTQYF.

This chain connects TRBV5-4 to TRBJ2-7, with D tentatively TRBD2 (6 bases). The CDR3 contains 14 residues. Germline V gene sequence: CDR1 SGHNT, CDR2 YYREEE (reference sequence). V was shortened by 4 bases and J by 3 bases, with 14 bases between the two germline ends. The CDR3 protein is CASSLRGNDYEQYF. DNA for the CDR3: TGTGCCAGCAGCCTTCGGGGGAATGACTACGAGCAGTACTTC. The whole variable domain, filled in from reference TRBV5-4 and TRBJ2-7, reads ETGVTQSPTHLIKTRGQQVTLRCSSQSGHNTVSWYQQALGQGPQFIFQYYREEENGRGNFPPRFSGLQFPNYSSELNVNALELDDSALYLCASSLRGNDYEQYFGPGTRLTVT.

The rearrangement uses TRBV6-2 or TRBV6-3 and TRBJ2-1; D ambiguous. Germline V CDR1 and CDR2: MNHEY, SVGEGT. The V end lost 4 bases, the J end lost 6 bases, and 10 bases lay between the germline ends. The CDR3 totals 13 residues. For the CDR3, the DNA is TGTGCCAGCAGTTGGGTCTACACCAATGAGCAGTTCTTC. It codes for CASSWVYTNEQFF.

The V call is TRBV20-1, the J call TRBJ1-2; D is undetermined. Germline CDR1 DFQATT, CDR2 SNEGSKA (reference sequence). The V gene lost 3 bases and the J gene lost 8 bases, with 13 bases spanning the gap. The CDR3 covers 12 residues. CDR3 nucleotide sequence: TGCAGTGCTAGCGCCGAGGTGGGGGGCTACACCTTC. Translating it yields CSASAEVGGYTF.

The chain combines TRBV5-1 with TRBJ2-3; maybe TRBD2 (6 bases). Germline CDR1 is SGHRS and CDR2 is YFSETQ. Between the trimmed V and J ends, which lost 7 bases and 2 bases, there was a span of 23 bases. CDR3 length equals 17 residues. The CDR3 nucleotides read TGCGCCAGCGCCCTGGGGGGTCGGTTCAGGGTCACAGATACGCAGTATTTT. Translating it yields CASALGGRFRVTDTQYF.

The chain combines TRBV27 with TRBJ1-5; the match to TRBD1 covers 10 bases. Germline V gene data show CDR1 as MNHEY and CDR2 as SMNVEV (reference sequence). Trimming cost V 2 bases and J 5 bases; bases outside gene matches: 6. The CDR3 spans 16 residues. The CDR3 sequence is CASSLMGQGFDQPQHF. The CDR3 region has the DNA TGTGCCAGCAGTTTAATGGGACAGGGGTTCGATCAGCCCCAGCATTTT.

A few counts support this clonotype. This chain uses TRBV5-4 with TRBJ2-1; TRBD1 matches at 8 bases. The germline gives CDR1 SGHNT, CDR2 YYREEE (reference sequence). CDR3 length equals 16 residues. The junction had 12 bases not matched to a gene; V was cut back by 4 bases and J by 6 bases. The CDR3 spells CASSTRTGRSFNEQFF. CDR3 DNA sequence: TGTGCCAGCAGCACAAGGACAGGGCGTAGCTTCAATGAGCAGTTCTTC.

CDR3 residues: CAISEAQASGGYTF. The CDR3 coding sequence is TGTGCCATCAGTGAGGCACAGGCGTCCGGGGGCTACACCTTC. This chain links TRBV10-3 with TRBJ1-2; a possible D gene is TRBD1 (5 bases). Germline CDR1 is ENHRY and CDR2 is SYGVKD. The CDR3 loop spans 14 amino acids. The V end was cut by 2 bases, the J end by 8 bases, with 15 bases between.

The gene calls are TRBV6-2 or TRBV6-3 and TRBJ2-1; 9 bases line up with TRBD2. CDR1 and CDR2 from the germline V gene are MNHEY and SVGEGT. This CDR3 contains 15 residues. The V segment lost 3 bases and the J segment 1 base; nucleotides outside the gene matches: 1. The CDR3 sequence is CASSYTSGSYNEQFF. The DNA for the CDR3 is TGTGCCAGCAGTTATACTAGCGGGTCCTACAATGAGCAGTTCTTC.

With regard to this clonotype: This clone may be a read error of a much larger clone one base away. This chain links TRBV7-2 with TRBJ1-6; 8 bases align to TRBD1. After removal of 1 base from V and 11 bases from J, the junction contained 10 bases not matched to a gene. The CDR3 totals 16 residues. Germline V gives CDR1 SGHTA, CDR2 FQGNSA. The CDR3 is CASSLDFRGRLPPLHF. CDR3 DNA: TGTGCCAGCAGCTTAGATTTCAGGGGGCGGCTTCCACCCCTCCACTTT.

The chain is built from TRBV5-1 and TRBJ1-6, with 9 bases that match TRBD1. Germline values: CDR1 SGHRS, CDR2 YFSETQ. Unmatched junction bases numbered 10, after V lost 3 bases and J lost 6 bases. The CDR3 spans 17 residues. CDR3 sequence (DNA): TGCGCCAGCAGCTCGGGGACAGGGCTGACTCTTAATTCACCCCTCCACTTT. It yields the protein CASSSGTGLTLNSPLHF. Full variable domain (rest looked up from reference TRBV5-1 and TRBJ1-6): KAGVTQTPRYLIKTRGQQVTLSCSPISGHRSVSWYQQTPGQGLQFLFEYFSETQRNKGNFPGRFSGRQFSNSRSEMNVSTLELGDSALYLCASSSGTGLTLNSPLHFGNGTRLTVT.

This clonotype has only a few counts. J is TRBJ2-1 and V is TRBV12-3 or TRBV12-4, with TRBD1 matching over 10 bases. Losses at the gene ends were 10 bases for V and 7 bases for J; bases not matched to a gene: 10. CDR3 length: 14 amino acids. The DNA for the CDR3 is TGTGCCACCACCACGGGACAGGGGTATAATGAGCAGTTCTTC. Amino acid sequence: CATTTGQGYNEQFF.

The chain recombines TRBV4-2 with TRBJ2-1; TRBD2 matches 15 bases. In germline, CDR1 is LGHNA, CDR2 YNFKEQ. This CDR3 spans 22 amino acids. V gave up 0 bases and J gave up 3 bases; unmatched junction bases: 15. CDR3 bases: TGTGCCAGCAGCCAAGATGGGCCCGGACTAGCGGGGGGGAAAGCGCTCTACAATGAGCAGTTCTTC. Its translation is CASSQDGPGLAGGKALYNEQFF.

The chain couples TRBV12-3 or TRBV12-4 to TRBJ2-1, with 8 positions matching TRBD2. The CDR3 has 13 amino acids. Germline trimming cut 6 bases from V and 6 bases from J; bases unmatched to any gene: 4. The CDR3 here is CASRYSGVNEQFF. The CDR3 nucleotides are TGTGCCAGCAGATATAGCGGGGTCAATGAGCAGTTCTTC.

The chain is built from TRBV5-1 and TRBJ2-1, with D maybe TRBD1 (5 bases). The V end lost 2 bases, the J end lost 8 bases, and 14 bases lay between the germline ends. The CDR3 runs to 14 residues. Germline CDR1 reads SGHRS; CDR2 reads YFSETQ. The CDR3 is CASSLQDGWDEQFF. The CDR3 bases are TGCGCCAGCAGCTTACAGGACGGATGGGATGAGCAGTTCTTC.

The rearrangement uses TRBV11-1 and TRBJ2-7, with 9 positions matching TRBD1. The CDR3 has 14 residues. Germline CDR1 reads SGHAT; CDR2 reads FQDESV (reference sequence). With V trimmed by 5 bases and J by 4 bases, 6 bases remained unmatched. The CDR3 reads CASSGLGQGYEQYF. The CDR3 DNA follows: TGTGCCAGCAGCGGGTTGGGACAGGGTTACGAGCAGTACTTC. Together with reference TRBV11-1 and TRBJ2-7, the CDR3 gives the full variable domain: EAEVAQSPRYKITEKSQAVAFWCDPISGHATLYWYRQILGQGPELLVQFQDESVVDDSQLPKDRFSAERLKGVDSTLKIQPAELGDSAMYLCASSGLGQGYEQYFGPGTRLTVT.

The chain joins TRBV11-2 to TRBJ2-1; 7 nucleotides agree with TRBD2. CDR3 length: 16 amino acids. Germline-derived CDR1 and CDR2 are SGHAT and FQNNGV. V gave up 5 bases and J gave up 3 bases; unmatched junction bases: 10. The CDR3 region has the DNA TGTGCCAGCAGCCCCTCAGCGGGACGAATCTACAATGAGCAGTTCTTC. Translation: CASSPSAGRIYNEQFF.

The CDR3 nucleotides read TGCAGTGCTAGAGCTCCAAGGGCGCGCAATCAGCCCCAGCATTTT. It yields the protein CSARAPRARNQPQHF. The chain couples TRBV20-1 to TRBJ1-5; D gene ambiguous. Germline CDR1 and CDR2: DFQATT and SNEGSKA (reference sequence). The CDR3 has 15 residues. The V end was cut by 1 base, the J end by 2 bases, with 12 bases between.